These 28 T cell receptor beta chains were all obtained from the same sample, sequenced in a study of identical twins. MiXCR, applied by TCRdb to the 5' RACE reads, yields one record per CDR3 protein. This sample has 270,000 or so distinct CDR3 sequences, with roughly 8.7% found just once. The data were also submitted as part of a second study, on yellow fever vaccine responses in identical twins.

Sample: CD8+ T cells sorted from blood. The origin of the receptors is a woman aged 18 to 35 in good health.

Comment on this clonotype: Since a much larger clone is just one base distant, this may be a read error. The chain links TRBV29-1 to TRBJ2-5; perhaps TRBD1 as D (6 bases). The CDR3 has 13 residues. Germline loops: CDR1 SQVTM, CDR2 ANQGSEA. The CDR3 DNA sequence: TGCAGCGCCCGGACTCCCGAGGGGGAGACCCAGCACTTC. Translation gives CSARTPEGETQHF. Full variable domain (outside the CDR3, taken from reference TRBV29-1 and TRBJ2-5): SAVISQKPSRDICQRGTSLTIQCQVDSQVTMMFWYRQQPGQSLTLIATANQGSEATYESGFVIDKFPISRPNLTFSTLTVSNMSPEDSSIYLCSARTPEGETQHFGPGTRLLVL.

This clonotype appeared many times. This chain joins TRBV11-3 and TRBJ2-1; 8 nucleotides align to TRBD2. The CDR3 is 16 residues long. With 5 bases clipped from V and 0 bases from J, the junction kept 6 bases outside the gene matches. The germline CDR1 and CDR2 sequences are SGHNT and YENEEA. The CDR3 region has the DNA TGTGCCAGCAGCCCAGTTAGCGGGGTCTCCTACAATGAGCAGTTCTTC. Translation gives CASSPVSGVSYNEQFF. The whole variable domain, remainder taken from reference TRBV11-3 and TRBJ2-1, is EAGVVQSPRYKIIEKKQPVAFWCNPISGHNTLYWYLQNLGQGPELLIRYENEEAVDDSQLPKDRFSAERLKGVDSTLKIQPAELGDSAVYLCASSPVSGVSYNEQFFGPGTRLTVL.

This clonotype was seen more than once but under ten times. The chain joins TRBV10-3 to TRBJ2-1; no clear D. V lost 7 bases to trimming and J lost 0 bases, with 16 bases between them. Germline CDR1 and CDR2: ENHRY and SYGVKD. This CDR3 contains 16 residues. The CDR3 reads CAITATSSSSYNEQFF. The CDR3 DNA follows: TGTGCCATCACGGCGACTTCCTCGAGCTCCTACAATGAGCAGTTCTTC.

This clonotype has only a few counts. The DNA of the CDR3 is TGCGCCAGCAGCCAAGATCATAGCTCCTACAATGAGCAGTTCTTC. Protein sequence: CASSQDHSSYNEQFF. The chain has TRBV4-1 and TRBJ2-1; no clear D gene. This CDR3 has 15 residues. Trimming cost V 0 bases and J 0 bases, with 6 bases left between them. The germline gives CDR1 MGHRA, CDR2 YSYEKL.

This chain uses TRBV6-1 with TRBJ1-2; 7 nucleotides agree with TRBD1. The junction had 7 bases not matched to a gene; V was cut back by 2 bases and J by 1 base. From germline, CDR1 is MNHNS and CDR2 SASEGT. This CDR3 comprises 16 residues. The CDR3 sequence: CASSEWAGQDNYGYTF. As DNA, the CDR3 is TGTGCCAGCAGTGAATGGGCAGGACAGGATAACTATGGCTACACCTTC.

This clonotype was recorded many times. V gene TRBV3-1 combines with J gene TRBJ2-1, with 12 positions matching TRBD2. Germline values: CDR1 LGHDT, CDR2 YNNKEL (reference sequence). V shed 5 bases and J 5 bases; nucleotides not matched to a gene: 4. This CDR3 is 15 amino acids long. CDR3 DNA sequence: TGTGCCAGCAGCGATCTAGCGGGGGGGGACAATGAGCAGTTCTTC. Protein product: CASSDLAGGDNEQFF.

This clonotype was seen only a few times. The rearrangement links TRBV6-1 to TRBJ2-1; 9 bases line up with TRBD1. The CDR3 sequence is 15 residues long. With 6 bases clipped from V and 8 bases from J, the junction kept 11 bases outside the gene matches. Looked up from germline, CDR1 is MNHNS and CDR2 is SASEGT. CDR3 nucleotides: TGTGCCAGCAGGCTAGGGGACAGGGTGTTAGATGAGCAGTTCTTC. This translates into CASRLGDRVLDEQFF.

The J gene is TRBJ1-2, the V gene TRBV20-1, with a weak D call TRBD1 (5 bases). The germline CDR1 and CDR2 sequences are DFQATT and SNEGSKA (reference sequence). Trimming pared 0 bases from V and 2 bases from J, leaving 19 bases between. This CDR3 has 17 residues. The DNA for the CDR3 is TGCAGTGCTAGAGACTCCACAGACAGACCCGTAAACTATGGCTACACCTTC. Protein: CSARDSTDRPVNYGYTF.

The genes are TRBV2 and TRBJ2-7, with 7 bases aligning to TRBD1. CDR1 is SNHLY, CDR2 FYNNEI, per germline. V trimming: 6 bases; J trimming: 0 bases; junction bases outside the gene matches: 5. This CDR3 is built from 14 residues. CDR3 in amino acids: CASRRTGASYEQYF. As DNA, the CDR3 is TGTGCCAGCAGGCGGACAGGCGCCTCCTACGAGCAGTACTTC.

This clonotype was seen only a few times. The chain carries TRBV6-5 and TRBJ2-7; 8 positions match TRBD1. Trimming cost V 4 bases and J 2 bases; bases outside gene matches: 10. The CDR3 spans 16 residues. In germline, CDR1 is MNHEY, CDR2 SVGAGI. The CDR3 sequence is CASSSPTGASAYEQYF. The CDR3 DNA reads as TGTGCCAGCAGTTCGCCGACAGGGGCCTCAGCCTACGAGCAGTACTTC.

This clonotype was detected ten times or more. The chain recombines TRBV21-1 with TRBJ2-7; TRBD1, the D gene given by the table, was not confirmed from the DNA. TRBV21-1 constitutes a pseudogene. This CDR3 region has 15 residues. The CDR3 reads CASSIRTEPPYEQYF. As DNA, the CDR3 is TGTGCCAGCAGCATAAGGACAGAACCCCCCTACGAGCAGTACTTC.

This clonotype was observed many times. J is TRBJ2-1 and V is TRBV28, with D tentatively TRBD1 or TRBD2 (5 bases each). Deletions cut 3 bases from V and 0 bases from J, with 15 bases between. Germline values: CDR1 MDHEN, CDR2 SYDVKM. The CDR3 has 17 residues. CDR3: CASSFPGAPYSYNEQFF. The CDR3 nucleotides are TGTGCCAGCAGTTTCCCCGGGGCGCCATACTCCTACAATGAGCAGTTCTTC.

The V and J genes are TRBV14 and TRBJ2-5, with D unclear. Germline-derived CDR1 and CDR2 are SGHDN and FVKESK. CDR3 length: 17 amino acids. Trimming cost V 0 bases and J 0 bases, with 14 bases left between them. DNA of the CDR3: TGTGCCAGCAGCCAAGATTTTGTCTTCCCGTACCAAGAGACCCAGTACTTC. The encoded protein is CASSQDFVFPYQETQYF.

The genes are TRBV29-1 and TRBJ2-7, with TRBD2 matching over 7 bases. V trimming: 2 bases; J trimming: 3 bases; junction bases outside the gene matches: 4. From germline, CDR1 is SQVTM and CDR2 ANQGSEA. The CDR3 contains 13 residues. CDR3 DNA sequence: TGCAGCGTTGAACTAGCGGTAAACTACGAGCAGTACTTC. Its protein product is CSVELAVNYEQYF.

There are a few counts of this clonotype. The chain joins TRBV6-4 to TRBJ2-7; D unclear. Germline loops: CDR1 MRHNA, CDR2 SNTAGT. The CDR3 sequence is 14 residues long. The V and J ends lost 8 bases and 3 bases respectively, with 17 bases between them. CDR3 sequence reads: CASSPDGFIYEQYF. The CDR3 bases are TGTGCCAGCTCCCCGGACGGTTTCATCTACGAGCAGTACTTC.

This chain links TRBV7-9 with TRBJ2-5, with D maybe TRBD1 (6 bases). The germline V and J ends were trimmed by 5 bases and 0 bases, with 13 bases remaining between them. The germline CDR1 and CDR2 sequences are SEHNR and FQNEAQ (reference sequence). The CDR3 extends over 15 amino acids. The CDR3 spells CASSTVGQYQETQYF. The CDR3 nucleotides read TGTGCCAGCAGCACAGTCGGACAGTACCAAGAGACCCAGTACTTC. The variable domain in full, with the rest retrieved from reference TRBV7-9 and TRBJ2-5, is DTGVSQNPRHKITKRGQNVTFRCDPISEHNRLYWYRQTLGQGPEFLTYFQNEAQLEKSRLLSDRFSAERPKGSFSTLEIQRTEQGDSAMYLCASSTVGQYQETQYFGPGTRLLVL.

This chain uses TRBV4-3 with TRBJ2-7; D unresolved. The germline V gene encodes CDR1 LGHNA and CDR2 YSLEER. This CDR3 has 15 residues. V lost 0 bases to trimming and J lost 2 bases, with 11 bases between them. CDR3 nucleotide sequence: TGCGCCAGCAGCCAAGATCGTGGGCTAACCTACGAGCAGTACTTC. It yields the protein CASSQDRGLTYEQYF.

The chain is built from TRBV3-1 and TRBJ2-3; D is possibly TRBD1 (5 bases). CDR1 and CDR2 (germline): LGHDT, YNNKEL (reference sequence). Trimming removed 1 base at V and 4 bases at J, with 12 bases between. The CDR3 contains 15 residues. The CDR3 coding sequence is TGTGCCAGCAGCCAAGGACTGCAAGGGGCAGATACGCAGTATTTT. Its protein is CASSQGLQGADTQYF.

The table lists this clonotype with a few counts. The chain couples TRBV4-2 to TRBJ2-2; 13 nucleotides match TRBD2. V lost 0 bases to trimming and J lost 6 bases; unmatched junction nucleotides: 1. CDR3 length equals 16 residues. Germline assignment: CDR1 LGHNA and CDR2 YNFKEQ. The CDR3 nucleotides are TGTGCCAGCAGCCAAGATACTAGCGGGGGGGCCGGGGAGCTGTTTTTT. This codes for CASSQDTSGGAGELFF.

The rearrangement links TRBV24-1 to TRBJ2-7, with 7 bases that match TRBD1. Germline CDR1 KGHDR, CDR2 SFDVKD. This CDR3 has 12 residues. Losses at the gene ends were 10 bases for V and 1 base for J; bases not matched to a gene: 3. CDR3 amino acids: CATEGQSYEQYF. CDR3 nucleotide sequence: TGTGCCACAGAGGGACAGTCCTACGAGCAGTACTTC.

V usage is TRBV6-9 and J usage is TRBJ2-5, with 10 bases fitting TRBD2. The J segment lost 2 bases and the V segment lost 8 bases, leaving 17 bases of the junction unmatched. The CDR3 consists of 18 residues. Germline V lookup: CDR1 MNHGY, CDR2 SVAAGI. The CDR3 spells CASALPTRLAGVQETQYF. CDR3 nucleotides: TGTGCCAGCGCCCTTCCCACACGGCTAGCGGGAGTTCAAGAGACCCAGTACTTC.

This rearrangement joins TRBV7-8 to TRBJ2-1; TRBD2 matches 10 bases. This CDR3 contains 15 residues. The germline CDR1 and CDR2 sequences are SGHVS and FQNEAQ. The V gene end was trimmed by 4 bases and the J gene end by 2 bases; junction bases not matched to a gene: 2. The CDR3 coding sequence is TGTGCCAGCAGCTCACTAGCGGGGACCTACAATGAGCAGTTCTTC. This translates into CASSSLAGTYNEQFF.

V is TRBV20-1 and J is TRBJ2-7; D ambiguous. Germline-derived CDR1 and CDR2 are DFQATT and SNEGSKA (reference sequence). The CDR3 runs to 14 residues. Trimming took 1 base from V and 5 from J, leaving 15 bases between them. The CDR3 nucleotides are TGCAGTGCTAGAGCCCAGCTAACTATTCACGAGCAGTACTTC. Protein sequence: CSARAQLTIHEQYF.

This clonotype was detected ten times or more. The V and J genes are TRBV10-3 and TRBJ1-2; TRBD1 might be the D (5 bases). Germline V gives CDR1 ENHRY, CDR2 SYGVKD. V lost 0 bases to trimming and J lost 3 bases, with 23 bases between them. The CDR3 sequence is 19 residues long. The CDR3 region is CAISESIDGAAVIDYGYTF. The CDR3 nucleotides read TGTGCCATCAGTGAGTCAATTGACGGGGCAGCCGTAATCGACTATGGCTACACCTTC.

This clonotype was observed a few times. The chain uses TRBV20-1 and TRBJ2-3; no clear D gene. Germline loops: CDR1 DFQATT, CDR2 SNEGSKA (reference sequence). The V and J ends lost 3 bases and 0 bases respectively, with 13 bases between them. There are 15 residues in the CDR3. The CDR3, as DNA: TGCAGTGCTAGTTCCAATAGCCGGAGCACAGATACGCAGTATTTT. Protein product: CSASSNSRSTDTQYF.

The V call is TRBV27, the J call TRBJ2-1; 11 nucleotides line up with TRBD2. V lost 5 bases and J lost 4; bases outside the gene matches: 7. Per germline, CDR1 MNHEY and CDR2 SMNVEV (reference sequence). CDR3 length: 16 amino acids. The CDR3 region is CASSAASSGRYNEQFF. CDR3 coding DNA: TGTGCCAGCAGTGCGGCGTCTAGCGGGAGGTACAATGAGCAGTTCTTC.

The sample holds a few counts of this clonotype. The rearrangement links TRBV6-1 to TRBJ2-7; D is undetermined. V lost 10 bases and J lost 5, with 27 bases in between. Germline lookup yields CDR1 MNHNS and CDR2 SASEGT. The CDR3 runs 16 residues. CDR3 region: CAILSGVYIGADEQYF. Here the CDR3 DNA reads TGTGCCATCCTAAGTGGGGTTTATATAGGCGCGGACGAGCAGTACTTC.

This clonotype was counted only a few times. This chain connects TRBV20-1 to TRBJ2-7; 9 bases are shared with TRBD2. The J segment lost 2 bases and the V segment lost 0 bases, leaving 5 bases of the junction unmatched. CDR3 size: 15 residues. In germline, CDR1 is DFQATT, CDR2 SNEGSKA (reference sequence). For the CDR3, the DNA is TGCAGTGCTAGAGATCTGAGCGGGGGGACCTACGAGCAGTACTTC. Amino acid sequence: CSARDLSGGTYEQYF.